The 30 T cell receptor beta chains below all came from one sample that was sequenced in a study of blood T cell repertoires in COVID-19. Using immunoSEQ multiplex PCR, the repertoire was profiled, and TCRdb retains in-frame clones only, with some absent. The data show tens of thousands of clones, over 55% seen once. Sequencing input: peripheral blood. The receptors come from a woman older than 75 with acute or convalescent COVID-19.

V gene TRBV5-1 combines with J gene TRBJ2-3, with D tentatively TRBD1 (6 bases). The CDR3 runs 18 residues. The V end lost 1 base, the J end lost 0 bases, and 18 bases lay between the germline ends. CDR1 SGHRS and CDR2 YFSETQ come from the germline V gene. The CDR3 loop reads CASSLWGPSFSSTDTQYF. In DNA, the CDR3 is TGCGCCAGCAGCTTGTGGGGGCCCTCCTTCTCTAGCACAGATACGCAGTATTTT.

This clone has a handful of counts. The chain recombines TRBV2 with TRBJ2-3; TRBD2 aligns across 8 bases. This CDR3 is built from 15 residues. The V and J ends lost 8 bases and 2 bases, in that order; junction bases with no gene match: 9. In germline, CDR1 is SNHLY, CDR2 FYNNEI. Here the CDR3 DNA reads TGTGCCAGCCCGGGGGGCGGGAGGTTCACAGATACGCAGTATTTT. It yields the protein CASPGGGRFTDTQYF.

CDR3 sequence: CSASETGEDYGYTF. CDR3 nucleotide sequence: TGCAGTGCTAGTGAAACAGGGGAGGACTATGGCTACACCTTC. This chain uses TRBV20-1 with TRBJ1-2, with TRBD1 matching 7 bases. V lost 3 bases, J lost 3 bases, and 7 bases stayed unmatched. There are 14 residues in the CDR3. Germline V lookup: CDR1 DFQATT, CDR2 SNEGSKA (reference sequence).

This chain connects TRBV19 to TRBJ1-1; 10 nucleotides line up with TRBD1. This CDR3 is 15 amino acids long. Trimming cost V 5 bases and J 1 base; bases outside gene matches: 4. Germline CDR1 reads LNHDA; CDR2 reads SQIVND (reference sequence). DNA of the CDR3: TGTGCCAGTAGTCGACAGGGGGCGTCGAACACTGAAGCTTTCTTT. It codes for CASSRQGASNTEAFF.

This sequence joins TRBV11-2 and TRBJ2-5; TRBD1 matches at 9 bases. This CDR3 comprises 13 residues. The germline V gene has CDR1 SGHAT and CDR2 FQNNGV. J gave up 13 bases and V 8 bases, and 14 bases lay outside the gene matches. The CDR3 region is CASLSNRGRVPYF. The CDR3 DNA follows: TGTGCCAGCCTTTCTAACAGGGGGCGGGTCCCGTACTTC. Combining the CDR3 with reference TRBV11-2 and TRBJ2-5 gives the whole variable domain EAGVAQSPRYKIIEKRQSVAFWCNPISGHATLYWYQQILGQGPKLLIQFQNNGVVDDSQLPKDRFSAERLKGVDSTLKIQPAKLEDSAVYLCASLSNRGRVPYFGPGTRLLVL.

CDR3 sequence: CASSLDAPSGTTDTQYF. The CDR3 DNA is TGCGCCAGCAGCCTAGATGCGCCCAGCGGAACCACAGATACGCAGTATTTT. The chain is built from TRBV5-1 and TRBJ2-3; D might be TRBD2 (5 bases). The CDR3 is made up of 17 amino acids. V was pared by 4 bases and J by 2 bases, with 20 bases between. From germline, CDR1 is SGHRS and CDR2 YFSETQ.

This chain connects TRBV5-5 to TRBJ2-3, with 8 bases that match TRBD2. CDR1 and CDR2 from the germline V gene are SGHKS and YYEKEE (reference sequence). V was pared by 5 bases and J by 2 bases, with 10 bases of the junction left unmatched. The CDR3 runs to 16 residues. The CDR3 DNA follows: TGTGCCAGCAGTCCGCGGCGAGCGGGGGACACAGATACGCAGTATTTT. Amino acids: CASSPRRAGDTDTQYF.

This chain links TRBV7-8 with TRBJ1-1, with 9 bases matching TRBD1. CDR1 SGHVS and CDR2 FQNEAQ come from the germline V gene. Trimming cost V 6 bases and J 0 bases; bases outside gene matches: 11. This CDR3 region has 17 residues. The chain's CDR3 is CASSQYSGTGMNTEAFF. Here the CDR3 DNA reads TGTGCCAGCAGTCAATACTCCGGGACAGGGATGAACACTGAAGCTTTCTTT.

CDR3 protein: CATLRGRAQETQYF. In nucleotides, the CDR3 is TGTGCCACCCTCCGGGGGAGGGCCCAAGAGACCCAGTACTTC. The genes are TRBV28 and TRBJ2-5; the match to TRBD2 covers 7 bases. The CDR3 is made up of 14 amino acids. Germline-derived CDR1 and CDR2 are MDHEN and SYDVKM. Trimming took 10 bases from V and 1 from J; bases not matched to a gene: 9.

This clone was counted between two and nine times. The chain links TRBV10-3 to TRBJ1-5, with 9 bases that match TRBD1. Trimming took 1 base from V and 2 from J; bases not matched to a gene: 12. Germline lookup yields CDR1 ENHRY and CDR2 SYGVKD. CDR3 length: 19 amino acids. The CDR3 DNA sequence: TGTGCCATCAGTGAGTGGGACAGGGTGTCCCGAAGGGGCAATCAGCCCCAGCATTTT. Protein: CAISEWDRVSRRGNQPQHF.

This chain uses TRBV25-1 with TRBJ1-3; D is possibly TRBD1 (5 bases). This CDR3 region has 16 residues. Trimming cost V 4 bases and J 0 bases, with 13 bases left between them. CDR1 and CDR2 (germline): MGHDK, SYGVNS. The DNA for the CDR3 is TGTGCCAGCAGTGTGATGGGCGGGACCTCTGGAAACACCATATATTTT. Its protein is CASSVMGGTSGNTIYF.

A single count supports this clone. The junction and the germline gene differ at one end; a read error may be behind it. This chain links TRBV27 with TRBJ1-6, with D possibly TRBD1 on 5 matching bases. Germline V lookup: CDR1 MNHEY, CDR2 SMNVEV (reference sequence). This CDR3 contains 13 residues. The CDR3 region is CASSPSGEGGSTF. CDR3 coding DNA: TGTGCCAGCAGCCCCTCGGGGGAGGGAGGTTCGACGTTT.

This clone was detected once. The J gene is TRBJ2-7, the V gene TRBV6-5; 7 bases align to TRBD1. CDR3 length equals 13 residues. Germline V CDR1 and CDR2: MNHEY, SVGAGI. With V trimmed by 11 bases and J by 2 bases, 9 bases remained unmatched. CDR3 amino acids: CAGTPGQTYEQYF. CDR3 sequence (DNA): TGTGCCGGCACCCCGGGACAGACCTACGAGCAGTACTTC.

The V call is TRBV2, the J call TRBJ1-3; TRBD1 is a possible D gene (6 bases). The CDR3 length is 15 residues. Germline values: CDR1 SNHLY, CDR2 FYNNEI. V shed 0 bases and J shed 9 bases, with 15 bases lying between them. CDR3 in DNA: TGTGCCAGCAGTGAAGCTGGGCAGGGGATTGGCACCATATATTTT. It translates to CASSEAGQGIGTIYF.

The rearrangement joins TRBV21-1 to TRBJ2-1; the table's D call, TRBD2, has no DNA check behind it. TRBV21-1 is described as a pseudogene. The CDR3 consists of 15 residues. CDR3 sequence: CASRKRGGLGNEQFF. In nucleotides, the CDR3 is TGTGCCAGCAGAAAGCGGGGGGGTCTGGGGAATGAGCAGTTCTTC.

V is TRBV7-2 and J is TRBJ1-1, with D possibly TRBD1 on 6 matching bases. CDR3 length equals 16 residues. Germline V gene lookup returns CDR1 SGHTA and CDR2 FQGNSA. The V end was cut by 0 bases, the J end by 0 bases, with 11 bases between. Here the CDR3 reads CASSLATGNMNTEAFF. The CDR3 DNA reads TGTGCCAGCAGCTTAGCAACAGGGAACATGAACACTGAAGCTTTCTTT.

This clone appeared a few times. The rearrangement joins TRBV20-1 to TRBJ2-7; D is undetermined. Germline-derived CDR1 and CDR2 are DFQATT and SNEGSKA (reference sequence). The CDR3 length is 9 residues. Written as DNA, the CDR3 is TGCAGGAGAACCTACGAGCAGTACTTC. Translating it yields CRRTYEQYF.

The chain has TRBV7-9 and TRBJ2-1; 8 bases line up with TRBD2. The ends lost 5 bases at V and 2 bases at J; junction bases unmatched: 2. The germline V gene has CDR1 SEHNR and CDR2 FQNEAQ (reference sequence). This CDR3 region has 14 residues. The CDR3 region is CASSQAGAYNEQFF. DNA of the CDR3: TGTGCCAGCAGCCAAGCGGGAGCCTACAATGAGCAGTTCTTC.

The chain employs TRBV28 and TRBJ1-5, with D possibly being TRBD1 (6 bases). The length of the CDR3 is 14 residues. Germline V gene lookup returns CDR1 MDHEN and CDR2 SYDVKM. V lost 1 base and J lost 4, with 8 bases in between. CDR3 DNA: TGTGCCAGCAGTTTATCAGGGGAGAATCAGCCCCAGCATTTT. Protein product: CASSLSGENQPQHF.

The chain has TRBV25-1 and TRBJ1-2; D remains ambiguous. V was pared by 4 bases and J by 6 bases, with 12 bases between. This CDR3 spans 13 amino acids. Germline CDR1 and CDR2: MGHDK and SYGVNS. The DNA for the CDR3 is TGTGCCAGCAGTGCCTTCGGAGGAGATGGCTACACCTTC. Translating it yields CASSAFGGDGYTF.

The V gene is TRBV30, the J gene TRBJ1-4; 7 bases line up with TRBD1. Losses at the gene ends were 2 bases for V and 8 bases for J; bases not matched to a gene: 17. This CDR3 has 17 amino acids. Looked up from germline, CDR1 is GTSNPN and CDR2 is SVGIG (reference sequence). CDR3 DNA sequence: TGTGCCTGGAGTCGGGGACAGCCGGGAGGGTTGGGCGAAAAACTGTTTTTT. This translates into CAWSRGQPGGLGEKLFF. The full variable domain, in which reference TRBV30 and TRBJ1-4 provide the parts outside the CDR3, is SQTIHQWPATLVQPVGSPLSLECTVEGTSNPNLYWYRQAAGRGLQLLFYSVGIGQISSEVPQNLSASRPQDRQFILSSKKLLLSDSGFYLCAWSRGQPGGLGEKLFFGSGTQLSVL.

This clone was seen only a few times. The chain is built from TRBV2 and TRBJ2-7; D unclear. The CDR3 extends over 13 amino acids. Per the germline V gene, CDR1 is SNHLY and CDR2 is FYNNEI. V gave up 5 bases and J gave up 2 bases, with 10 bases separating them. The DNA for the CDR3 is TGTGCCAGCAGTTACCCACTCACCTACGAGCAGTACTTC. It translates to CASSYPLTYEQYF.

This chain joins TRBV9 and TRBJ1-2; no definite D call. This CDR3 contains 13 residues. The germline V gene has CDR1 SGDLS and CDR2 YYNGEE. V dropped 3 bases and J dropped 5 bases, with 11 bases sitting between them. The CDR3 nucleotides are TGTGCCAGCAGCGGCGGCGGATCATATGGCTACACCTTC. Protein: CASSGGGSYGYTF.

V and J are TRBV5-1 and TRBJ2-1; 9 nucleotides align to TRBD1. The CDR3 runs 15 residues. CDR1 and CDR2 from the germline V gene are SGHRS and YFSETQ. V was pared by 1 base and J by 4 bases, with 3 bases of the junction left unmatched. Written as DNA, the CDR3 is TGCGCCAGCAGCTTGATGACAGGGGGATACAATGAGCAGTTCTTC. It yields the protein CASSLMTGGYNEQFF. The variable domain in full, completed from reference TRBV5-1 and TRBJ2-1, reads KAGVTQTPRYLIKTRGQQVTLSCSPISGHRSVSWYQQTPGQGLQFLFEYFSETQRNKGNFPGRFSGRQFSNSRSEMNVSTLELGDSALYLCASSLMTGGYNEQFFGPGTRLTVL.

This clone was recorded only once. The J gene is TRBJ1-6, the V gene TRBV4-1; D is perhaps TRBD1 (5 bases). Deletions cut 4 bases from V and 8 bases from J, with 12 bases between. The germline CDR1 and CDR2 sequences are MGHRA and YSYEKL. The CDR3 length is 14 residues. The CDR3 spells CASSLGGADSPLHF. DNA of the CDR3: TGCGCCAGCAGCCTCGGAGGGGCGGATTCACCCCTCCACTTT.

V usage is TRBV7-9 and J usage is TRBJ2-5, with D possibly matching TRBD2 (5 bases). The CDR3 sequence is 14 residues long. CDR1 is SEHNR and CDR2 is FQNEAQ in the germline V gene (reference sequence). V was clipped by 0 bases and J by 5 bases, with 10 bases between them. The CDR3 DNA follows: TGTGCCAGCAGCTTAGCGGGTCCGGGGGAGACCCAGTACTTC. Translation: CASSLAGPGETQYF.

This clone was seen a handful of times. The chain recombines TRBV6-6 with TRBJ2-6; 7 nucleotides agree with TRBD2. After removal of 5 bases from V and 5 bases from J, the junction contained 12 bases not matched to a gene. Germline V gene lookup returns CDR1 MNHNY and CDR2 SVGAGI (reference sequence). The CDR3 length is 17 residues. Here the CDR3 DNA reads TGTGCCAGCAGTCCCGAGCAGGGAGGGGCAAGGGCCAACGTCCTGACTTTC. This encodes CASSPEQGGARANVLTF.

The chain combines TRBV6-1 with TRBJ1-3; no reliable D call. Germline V gives CDR1 MNHNS, CDR2 SASEGT. V was cut by 1 base and J by 0 bases, with 10 bases left in between. The CDR3 consists of 16 residues. The CDR3 here is CASSEVNPSSGNTIYF. CDR3 in DNA: TGTGCCAGCAGTGAAGTCAACCCGAGCTCTGGAAACACCATATATTTT.

The chain couples TRBV5-1 to TRBJ2-7; TRBD1 agrees at 8 bases. The CDR3 contains 16 residues. Germline CDR1 SGHRS, CDR2 YFSETQ. J gave up 5 bases and V 0 bases, and 10 bases lay outside the gene matches. Here the CDR3 reads CASSLGMTGASNEQYF. The CDR3 bases are TGCGCCAGCAGCTTGGGAATGACAGGGGCCTCAAACGAGCAGTACTTC.

V and J are TRBV5-1 and TRBJ1-2; D is perhaps TRBD1 (6 bases). Looked up from germline, CDR1 is SGHRS and CDR2 is YFSETQ. This CDR3 has 13 residues. The germline V and J ends were trimmed by 5 bases and 5 bases, with 13 bases remaining between them. In DNA, the CDR3 is TGCGCCAGCAGTCAAGGGGGGGTTTATGGCTACACCTTC. As protein: CASSQGGVYGYTF.